These T cell receptor beta chains were read from a single sample in a study of OX40 agonist ivuxolimab in advanced cancers. This table comes from immunoSEQ multiplex PCR, and its TCRdb copy is limited to in-frame clones, with some not included. The sample carries approximately 54,000 clones, about 91% recorded once. Specimen: CD4+ or CD8+ T cells sorted from blood, collected in a trial of the OX40 agonist ivuxolimab. These receptors were taken from an adult with an advanced solid tumor such as melanoma, head and neck, liver or kidney cancer. CDR3s include the opening cysteine and the closing phenylalanine or tryptophan. The D gene is left open where the match is weak. Rows give clone size only sometimes, using once, few, many, or a class for an expanded clone.

CDR3 DNA | CDR3 protein | J gene | D gene | V gene | clone size
TGTGCCAGCAGCTTAAGGGGAGTAGTCGAGCAGTACTTC | CASSLRGVVEQYF | TRBJ2-7 | NA | TRBV13 | once
TGTGCCTTGGGACTAGCGGGGTTAGTCAATGAGCAGTTCTTC | CALGLAGLVNEQFF | TRBJ2-1 | TRBD2 | TRBV30 | NA
TGTGCCAGCAGCTTCTCATTTGGGGATCTACACGCCCCCGTAGCTTTCTTT | CASSFSFGDLHAPVAFF | TRBJ1-1 | NA | TRBV7-9 | NA
TGTGCCAGCAGCTCGCGGGGCGATACGCAGTATTTT | CASSSRGDTQYF | TRBJ2-3 | NA | TRBV7-9 | NA
TGTGCCAGCAGTTTGGGGGCCTCCTACGAGCAGTACTTC | CASSLGASYEQYF | TRBJ2-7 | NA | TRBV27 | few
TGTGCCAGCAGCGCCGGGACAGGCGAGAAGAAACTGTTTTTT | CASSAGTGEKKLFF | TRBJ1-4 | TRBD1 | TRBV11-2 | NA
TGTGCCAGCAGCTTGAGCTATGAAGCTTTCTTT | CASSLSYEAFF | TRBJ1-1 | NA | TRBV5-6 | NA
TGTGCCAGTAGCATAACGACAGGCGACTATGGCTACACCTTC | CASSITTGDYGYTF | TRBJ1-2 | NA | TRBV19 | NA
TGTGCCTGGAGTGTACCCAGGTGGAACACTGAAGCTTTCTTT | CAWSVPRWNTEAFF | TRBJ1-1 | NA | TRBV30 | NA
TGTGCCAGCAGCGCAAGCGGGAGGGCCTTAGATACGCAGTATTTT | CASSASGRALDTQYF | TRBJ2-3 | TRBD2 | TRBV9 | NA
TGTGCCAGCAGTGAATTGACAGGACAGCCCCAGCATTTT | CASSELTGQPQHF | TRBJ1-5 | NA | TRBV6-1 | NA
TGTGCCAGCAGTTTATTAGGGCCCTACAATGAGCAGTTCTTC | CASSLLGPYNEQFF | TRBJ2-1 | NA | TRBV27 | NA
TGTGCCAGCAGTTACACGGCAGCCACGATCACAGATACGCAGTATTTT | CASSYTAATITDTQYF | TRBJ2-3 | NA | TRBV6-6 | NA
TGTGCCGCGTCTGCATTGACGGGACTAGCGGGAAACAATGAGCAGTTCTTC | CAASALTGLAGNNEQFF | TRBJ2-1 | TRBD2 | TRBV19 | NA
TGTGCCAGTAGACTAGCGGTCGGGGAGCTGTTTTTT | CASRLAVGELFF | TRBJ2-2 | TRBD2 | TRBV19 | NA
TGTGCCAGCAGTTACAACAGGGGCCCCTACAATGAGCAGTTCTTC | CASSYNRGPYNEQFF | TRBJ2-1 | TRBD1 | TRBV6-5 | NA
TGTGCCATCAGTGAGTTCAGCGGGGGGGCTGGGAATGAGCAGTTCTTC | CAISEFSGGAGNEQFF | TRBJ2-1 | TRBD2 | TRBV10-3 | NA
TGTGCCTGGAGTGTAGGACTCGGCTATGGCTACACCTTC | CAWSVGLGYGYTF | TRBJ1-2 | NA | TRBV30 | NA
TGCGCCAGCAGCCTACGGCCTGACAATGAGCAGTTCTTC | CASSLRPDNEQFF | TRBJ2-1 | NA | TRBV5-1 | once
TGTGCCAGCAGCTTACCTGACTTAGCGGGAGGGCCGAGTGATACGCAGTATTTT | CASSLPDLAGGPSDTQYF | TRBJ2-3 | TRBD2 | TRBV7-9 | NA
TGTGCCAGCAGTCCAGGTGACCCTTACTATGGCTACACCTTC | CASSPGDPYYGYTF | TRBJ1-2 | NA | TRBV27 | NA
TGTGCCAGCAGCCCAACAACAACGAAGACTGAAGCTTTCTTT | CASSPTTTKTEAFF | TRBJ1-1 | NA | TRBV9 | NA
TGTGCCAGAAGCTCTTCGACAGATACGCAGTATTTT | CARSSSTDTQYF | TRBJ2-3 | NA | TRBV5-3 | many
TGTGCCAGCAACCCCGGACAGGGGTCCTACGAGCAGTACTTC | CASNPGQGSYEQYF | TRBJ2-7 | TRBD1 | TRBV5-6 | NA
TGTGCCAGTAGCCCTGGGACACCATACAATGAGCAGTTCTTC | CASSPGTPYNEQFF | TRBJ2-1 | NA | TRBV19 | NA
TGCGCCAGCAGCCCCCGGACTAGCGGGAGTACGTACGAGCAGTACTTC | CASSPRTSGSTYEQYF | TRBJ2-7 | TRBD2 | TRBV4-3 | NA
TGTGCCAGTAGGGCGGGTAGCGGGGGGGCAGATACGCAGTATTTT | CASRAGSGGADTQYF | TRBJ2-3 | TRBD2 | TRBV19 | NA
TGTGCCAGCTCACCTTTCAGACAGCCCCTCACTGAAGCTTTCTTT | CASSPFRQPLTEAFF | TRBJ1-1 | NA | TRBV18 | NA
TGTGCCAGCAGCGCTGGACTAGCGGGAGGGAGTTTCTACGAGCAGTACTTC | CASSAGLAGGSFYEQYF | TRBJ2-7 | TRBD2 | TRBV9 | NA
TGTGCCAGCAGTTTATATTACCCGGGACAGGGGGAGAACACTGAAGCTTTCTTT | CASSLYYPGQGENTEAFF | TRBJ1-1 | TRBD1 | TRBV28 | NA
TGTGCCAGCAGCAAAGAGCGGACCCTAGGTGAAAAACTGTTTTTT | CASSKERTLGEKLFF | TRBJ1-4 | NA | TRBV6-1 | NA
TGCGCCAGCAGCTTAGGACTAGCGGGAGATAATGAGCAGTTCTTC | CASSLGLAGDNEQFF | TRBJ2-1 | TRBD2 | TRBV5-1 | NA
TGTGCCAGCAGCTTAGAGGCGGACTCCTACAATGAGCAGTTCTTC | CASSLEADSYNEQFF | TRBJ2-1 | NA | TRBV7-9 | once
TGTGCCACCAGCAGAGATGACACTTACTATGGCTACACCTTC | CATSRDDTYYGYTF | TRBJ1-2 | NA | TRBV15 | NA
TGTGCCAGCAGCCTTTTAGACTTTCAGCCCCAGCATTTT | CASSLLDFQPQHF | TRBJ1-5 | NA | TRBV5-6 | NA
TGTGCCAGCAGCCCCGACGCGTACAGGGCCGAGGGTGGCGATGAGCAGTTCTTC | CASSPDAYRAEGGDEQFF | TRBJ2-1 | NA | TRBV7-6 | NA
TGTGCCAGCAGCCCTCAGGGGTCGCCCCACGAGCAGTACTTC | CASSPQGSPHEQYF | TRBJ2-7 | NA | TRBV9 | NA
TGCGCCAGCAGCCAAGATTCTTCAGGTGGTTTCTCCTACGAGCAGTACTTC | CASSQDSSGGFSYEQYF | TRBJ2-7 | NA | TRBV4-3 | NA
TGTGCCAGCAGCTTACAACGTGGAAGAGGCACCGGGGAGCTGTTTTTT | CASSLQRGRGTGELFF | TRBJ2-2 | NA | TRBV7-2 | NA
TGTGCCAGCAGCGTAGTGACTAGCGGGGCCACAGATACGCAGTATTTT | CASSVVTSGATDTQYF | TRBJ2-3 | TRBD2 | TRBV9 | NA
TGTGCCAGCACTCTGGGACAGGGGATCACTGAAGCTTTCTTT | CASTLGQGITEAFF | TRBJ1-1 | TRBD1 | TRBV6-5 | NA
TGTGCCAGCAGCCTTAGGGGGGCAGGGTCGATGAACACTGAAGCTTTCTTT | CASSLRGAGSMNTEAFF | TRBJ1-1 | NA | TRBV11-2 | NA
TGTGCCAGCAGCATGATTTACACCGGGGAGCTGTTTTTT | CASSMIYTGELFF | TRBJ2-2 | NA | TRBV7-6 | NA
TGTGCCAGCAGTGAAGTAGGGACGGGGGCGTACGAGCAGTACTTC | CASSEVGTGAYEQYF | TRBJ2-7 | NA | TRBV6-1 | NA
TGTGCCAGCAGTGAGGACAGGGGGGGCCCGGTCTATGGCTACACCTTC | CASSEDRGGPVYGYTF | TRBJ1-2 | TRBD1 | TRBV2 | NA
TGTGCCAGCAGTTGGGCCCCTGGGGACAACTACAATGAGCAGTTCTTC | CASSWAPGDNYNEQFF | TRBJ2-1 | NA | TRBV6-6 | NA
TGTGCCAGTAGTATAAGAACTAGCGGGAGGGGGAATGAGCAGTTCTTC | CASSIRTSGRGNEQFF | TRBJ2-1 | TRBD2 | TRBV19 | NA
TGTGCCAGCAGTCAAACGACAGGAGTGACCTACAATGAGCAGTTCTTC | CASSQTTGVTYNEQFF | TRBJ2-1 | NA | TRBV27 | NA
TGTGCCAGCTCACTAGGGGGGAACACTGAAGCTTTCTTT | CASSLGGNTEAFF | TRBJ1-1 | NA | TRBV28 | once
TGTGCCAGCAGCTCAACAGAGAACTACGAGCAGTACTTC | CASSSTENYEQYF | TRBJ2-7 | NA | TRBV7-9 | NA
TGCAGCGTTGATTTCCGGACTAGCGGGGAGCTTTATCGCACCGACCAAGAGACCCAGTACTTC | CSVDFRTSGELYRTDQETQYF | TRBJ2-5 | TRBD2 | TRBV29-1 | NA
TGTGCCAGCAGCTCTATGCTGTCCATGAACACTGAAGCTTTCTTT | CASSSMLSMNTEAFF | TRBJ1-1 | NA | TRBV5-4 | NA
TGCGCCAGCAGCCCAGGAAGGGGATCGAACACTGAAGCTTTCTTT | CASSPGRGSNTEAFF | TRBJ1-1 | NA | TRBV4-3 | once
TGTGCCAGCAGTTTTGCAGGAGATAGCAATCAGCCCCAGCATTTT | CASSFAGDSNQPQHF | TRBJ1-5 | NA | TRBV28 | NA